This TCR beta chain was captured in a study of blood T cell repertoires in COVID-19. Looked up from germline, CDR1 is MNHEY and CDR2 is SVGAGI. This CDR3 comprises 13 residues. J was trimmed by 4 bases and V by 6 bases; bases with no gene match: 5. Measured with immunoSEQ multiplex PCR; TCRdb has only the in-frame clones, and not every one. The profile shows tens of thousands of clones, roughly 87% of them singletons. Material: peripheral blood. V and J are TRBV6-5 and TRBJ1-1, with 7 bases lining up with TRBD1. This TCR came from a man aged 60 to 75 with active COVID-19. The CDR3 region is CASRSDRSTEAFF. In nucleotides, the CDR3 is TGTGCCAGCAGGTCGGACAGGAGCACTGAAGCTTTCTTT.